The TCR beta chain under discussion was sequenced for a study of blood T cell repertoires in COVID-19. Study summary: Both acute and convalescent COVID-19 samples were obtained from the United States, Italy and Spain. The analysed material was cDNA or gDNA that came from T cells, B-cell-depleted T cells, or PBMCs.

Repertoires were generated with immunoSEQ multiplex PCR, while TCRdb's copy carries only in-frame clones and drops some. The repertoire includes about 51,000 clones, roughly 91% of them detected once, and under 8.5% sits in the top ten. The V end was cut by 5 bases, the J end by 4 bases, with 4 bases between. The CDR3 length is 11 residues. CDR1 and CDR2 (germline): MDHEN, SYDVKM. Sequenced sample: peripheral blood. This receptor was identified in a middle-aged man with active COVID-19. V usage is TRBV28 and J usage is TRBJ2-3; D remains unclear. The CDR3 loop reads CASSPSDTQYF. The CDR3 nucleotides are TGTGCCAGCAGTCCCTCAGATACGCAGTATTTT. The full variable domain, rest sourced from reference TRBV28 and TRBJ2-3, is DVKVTQSSRYLVKRTGEKVFLECVQDMDHENMFWYRQDPGLGLRLIYFSYDVKMKEKGDIPEGYSVSREKKERFSLILESASTNQTSMYLCASSPSDTQYFGPGTRLTVL.